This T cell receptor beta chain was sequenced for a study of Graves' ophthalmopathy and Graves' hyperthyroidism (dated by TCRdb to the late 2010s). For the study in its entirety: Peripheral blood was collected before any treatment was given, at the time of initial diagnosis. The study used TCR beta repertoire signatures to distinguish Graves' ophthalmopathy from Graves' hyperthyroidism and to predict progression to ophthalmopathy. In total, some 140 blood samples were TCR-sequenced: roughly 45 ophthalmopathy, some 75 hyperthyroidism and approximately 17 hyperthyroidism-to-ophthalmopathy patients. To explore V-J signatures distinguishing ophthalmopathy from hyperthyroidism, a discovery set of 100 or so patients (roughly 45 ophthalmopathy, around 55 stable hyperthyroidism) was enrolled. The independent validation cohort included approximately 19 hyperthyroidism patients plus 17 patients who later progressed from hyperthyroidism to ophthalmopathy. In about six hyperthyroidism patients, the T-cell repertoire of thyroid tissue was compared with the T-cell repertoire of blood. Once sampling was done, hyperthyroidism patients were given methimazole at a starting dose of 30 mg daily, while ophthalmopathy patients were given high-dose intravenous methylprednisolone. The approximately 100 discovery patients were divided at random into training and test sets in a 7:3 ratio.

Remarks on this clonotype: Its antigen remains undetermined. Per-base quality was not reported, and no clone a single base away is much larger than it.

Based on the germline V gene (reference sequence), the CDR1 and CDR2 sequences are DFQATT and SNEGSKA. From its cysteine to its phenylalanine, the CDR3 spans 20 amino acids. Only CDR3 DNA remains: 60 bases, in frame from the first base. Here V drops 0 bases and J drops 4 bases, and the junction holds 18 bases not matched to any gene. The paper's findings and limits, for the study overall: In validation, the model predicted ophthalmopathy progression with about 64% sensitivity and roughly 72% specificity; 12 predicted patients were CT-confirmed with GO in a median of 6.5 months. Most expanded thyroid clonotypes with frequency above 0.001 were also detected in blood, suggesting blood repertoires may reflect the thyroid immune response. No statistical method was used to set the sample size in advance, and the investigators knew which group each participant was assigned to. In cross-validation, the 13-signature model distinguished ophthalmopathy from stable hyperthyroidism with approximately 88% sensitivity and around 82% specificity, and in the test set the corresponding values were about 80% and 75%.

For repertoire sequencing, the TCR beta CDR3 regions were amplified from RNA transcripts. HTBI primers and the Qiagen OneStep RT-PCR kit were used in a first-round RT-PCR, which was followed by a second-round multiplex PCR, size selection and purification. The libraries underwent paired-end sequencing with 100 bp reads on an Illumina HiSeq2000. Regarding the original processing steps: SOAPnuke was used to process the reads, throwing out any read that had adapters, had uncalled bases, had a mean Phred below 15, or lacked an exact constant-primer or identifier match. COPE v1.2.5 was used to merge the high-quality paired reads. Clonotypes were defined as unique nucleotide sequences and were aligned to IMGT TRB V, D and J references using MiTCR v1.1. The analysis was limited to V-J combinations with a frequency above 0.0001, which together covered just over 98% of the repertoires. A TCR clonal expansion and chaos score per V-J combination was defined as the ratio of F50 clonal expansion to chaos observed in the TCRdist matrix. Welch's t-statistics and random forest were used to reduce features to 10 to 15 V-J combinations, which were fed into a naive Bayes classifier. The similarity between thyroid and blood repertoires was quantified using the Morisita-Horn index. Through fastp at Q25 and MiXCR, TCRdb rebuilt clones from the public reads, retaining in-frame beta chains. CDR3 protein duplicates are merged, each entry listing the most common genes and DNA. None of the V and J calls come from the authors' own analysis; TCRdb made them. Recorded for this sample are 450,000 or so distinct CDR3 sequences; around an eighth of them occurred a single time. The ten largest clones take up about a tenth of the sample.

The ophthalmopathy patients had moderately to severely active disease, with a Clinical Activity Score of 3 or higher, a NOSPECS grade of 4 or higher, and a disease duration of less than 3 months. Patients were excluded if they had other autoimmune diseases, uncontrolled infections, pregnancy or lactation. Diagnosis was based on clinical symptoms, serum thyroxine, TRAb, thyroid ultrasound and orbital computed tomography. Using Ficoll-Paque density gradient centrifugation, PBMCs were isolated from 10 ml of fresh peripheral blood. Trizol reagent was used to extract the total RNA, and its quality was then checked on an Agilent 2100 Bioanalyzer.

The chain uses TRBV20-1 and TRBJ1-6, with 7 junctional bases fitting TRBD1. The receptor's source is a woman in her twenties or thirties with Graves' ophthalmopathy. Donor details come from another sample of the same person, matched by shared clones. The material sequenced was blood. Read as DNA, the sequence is TGCAGTGCTAGAGATCTATGTTATGGATCGGGACAGAGTTATAATTCACCCCTCCACTTT. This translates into CSARDLCYGSGQSYNSPLHF.